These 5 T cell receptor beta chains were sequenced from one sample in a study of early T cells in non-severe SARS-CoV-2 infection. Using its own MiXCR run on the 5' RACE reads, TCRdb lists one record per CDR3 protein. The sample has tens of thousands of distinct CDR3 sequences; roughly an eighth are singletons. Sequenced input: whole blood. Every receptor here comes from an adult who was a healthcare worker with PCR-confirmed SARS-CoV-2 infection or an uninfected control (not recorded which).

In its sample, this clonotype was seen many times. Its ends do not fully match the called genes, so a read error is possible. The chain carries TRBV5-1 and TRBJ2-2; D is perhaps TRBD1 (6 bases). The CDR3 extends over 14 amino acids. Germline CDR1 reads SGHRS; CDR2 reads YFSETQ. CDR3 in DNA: TGTGCCAGCAGCCTGGGACAGAACACCGGGGAGCTGTTTTTT. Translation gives CASSLGQNTGELFF.

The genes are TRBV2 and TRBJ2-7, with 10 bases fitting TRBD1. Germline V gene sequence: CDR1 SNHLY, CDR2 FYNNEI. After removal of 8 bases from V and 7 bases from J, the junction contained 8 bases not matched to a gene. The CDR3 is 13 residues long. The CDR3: CASVRQGAGEQYF. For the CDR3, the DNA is TGTGCCAGCGTACGACAGGGGGCGGGAGAGCAGTACTTC.

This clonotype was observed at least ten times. CDR3 amino acids: CATSDRDRGRGGTEAFF. CDR3 DNA sequence: TGTGCCACCAGTGACCGGGACAGGGGGCGCGGGGGCACTGAAGCTTTCTTT. V is TRBV24-1 and J is TRBJ1-1, with 12 bases matching TRBD1. Trimming took 4 bases from V and 4 from J; bases not matched to a gene: 9. CDR1 KGHDR and CDR2 SFDVKD come from the germline V gene. CDR3 length equals 17 residues.

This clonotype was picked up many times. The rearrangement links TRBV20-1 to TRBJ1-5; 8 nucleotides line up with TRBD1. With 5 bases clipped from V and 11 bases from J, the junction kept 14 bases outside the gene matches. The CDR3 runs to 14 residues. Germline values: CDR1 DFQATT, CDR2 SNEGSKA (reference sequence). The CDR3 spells CSAGSTGAAEAQHF. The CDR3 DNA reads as TGCAGTGCTGGCTCGACAGGGGCCGCGGAGGCCCAGCATTTT.

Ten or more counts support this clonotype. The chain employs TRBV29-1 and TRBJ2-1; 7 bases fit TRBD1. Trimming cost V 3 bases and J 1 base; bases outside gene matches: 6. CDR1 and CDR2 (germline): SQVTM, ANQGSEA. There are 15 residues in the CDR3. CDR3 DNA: TGCAGCGTTGAGGCTAGGGGGCGATCCTACAATGAGCAGTTCTTC. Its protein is CSVEARGRSYNEQFF.